These 10 T cell receptor beta chains share one sample of origin, sequenced in a study of shared clonotypes between healthy human individuals. Data came from immunoSEQ multiplex PCR; TCRdb stores just in-frame clones and leaves some out. The sample consists of about 1.5 million clones, 95% to 99% of them appearing once. Sequenced material: naive CD4+ T cells sorted from blood. Documented subset: CD45RA+ positively selected. The receptors derive from a man aged 30 to 39 in good health.

The chain carries TRBV5-1 and TRBJ2-2; D not certain. The CDR3 extends over 13 amino acids. Trimming took 2 bases from V and 7 from J, leaving 9 bases between them. The germline V gene encodes CDR1 SGHRS and CDR2 YFSETQ. The CDR3 loop is CASSFGPGGELFF. The CDR3, as DNA: TGCGCCAGCAGCTTCGGGCCTGGCGGGGAGCTGTTTTTT.

This clone was detected only once. This chain uses TRBV7-9 with TRBJ1-5, with D possibly matching TRBD1 (5 bases). Germline CDR1 reads SEHNR; CDR2 reads FQNEAQ (reference sequence). With 1 base removed from V and 8 bases from J, the gap between germline ends came to 9 bases. The CDR3 runs to 13 residues. The CDR3 sequence: CASSLGGAKPQHF. The DNA of the CDR3 is TGTGCCAGCAGCTTAGGAGGGGCTAAGCCCCAGCATTTT.

The chain has TRBV10-3 and TRBJ2-1; 10 bases are a match to TRBD2. After removal of 2 bases from V and 9 bases from J, the junction contained 4 bases not matched to a gene. The CDR3 loop spans 14 amino acids. CDR1 is ENHRY and CDR2 is SYGVKD in the germline V gene. The CDR3 sequence: CAISEVLAGSEQFF. The CDR3 DNA sequence: TGTGCCATCAGTGAGGTACTAGCGGGAAGTGAGCAGTTCTTC.

This rearrangement joins TRBV11-3 to TRBJ2-7; no firm D call. Trimming removed 0 bases from V and 4 bases from J, with 16 bases in between. In germline, CDR1 is SGHNT, CDR2 YENEEA. The CDR3 is 16 amino acids. CDR3 sequence reads: CASSLDSGFGPYEQYF. CDR3 coding DNA: TGTGCCAGCAGCTTAGATTCCGGGTTCGGCCCGTACGAGCAGTACTTC.

The gene calls are TRBV19 and TRBJ2-7; TRBD1 might be the D (5 bases). The CDR3 spans 15 residues. Germline V gene lookup returns CDR1 LNHDA and CDR2 SQIVND (reference sequence). Trimming took 6 bases from V and 1 from J, leaving 16 bases between them. This CDR3 is CASSLQDDPSYEQYF. CDR3 nucleotides: TGTGCCAGTAGCCTACAGGACGACCCGTCCTACGAGCAGTACTTC.

V and J are TRBV18 and TRBJ1-1; tentatively, D is TRBD1 (5 bases). Trimming removed 5 bases at V and 1 base at J, with 11 bases between. Per the germline V gene, CDR1 is KGHSH and CDR2 is LQKENI. The CDR3 has 14 amino acids. The CDR3 loop is CASSKGTGNTEAFF. In DNA form, the CDR3 reads TGTGCCAGCTCAAAGGGGACGGGGAACACTGAAGCTTTCTTT.

CDR3 nucleotide sequence: TGCGCCAGCAGTGATTTGAGCATACCTAGCAATCAGCCCCAGCATTTT. Its protein is CASSDLSIPSNQPQHF. The V call is TRBV10-1, the J call TRBJ1-5; D gene unclear. The CDR3 has 16 amino acids. CDR1 and CDR2 from the germline V gene are WNHNN and SYGVQD (reference sequence). Trimming removed 3 bases from V and 0 bases from J, with 12 bases in between.

The gene calls are TRBV7-9 and TRBJ2-7; no reliable D call. V was pared by 5 bases and J by 7 bases, with 9 bases between. The CDR3 covers 11 residues. Per germline, CDR1 SEHNR and CDR2 FQNEAQ (reference sequence). CDR3 amino acids: CASSPTSEQYF. The CDR3 nucleotides are TGTGCCAGCAGCCCAACGTCTGAGCAGTACTTC.

In the case of this clone: Other DNA sequences in this specimen translate into the identical CDR3. The chain uses TRBV10-2 and TRBJ2-1; 10 positions agree with TRBD2. V dropped 4 bases and J dropped 3; count of bases not matched to a gene: 3. The CDR3 is made up of 15 amino acids. CDR1 and CDR2 (germline): WSHSY, SAAADI. The CDR3 loop is CASSGLAGVYNEQFF. DNA for the CDR3: TGCGCCAGCAGTGGTCTAGCGGGAGTCTACAATGAGCAGTTCTTC.

The chain recombines TRBV28 with TRBJ2-1; 7 bases align to TRBD1. CDR1 is MDHEN, CDR2 SYDVKM, per germline. This CDR3 is built from 15 residues. Unmatched junction bases numbered 10, after V lost 6 bases and J lost 5 bases. The CDR3 region has the DNA TGTGCCAGCAGCACACCGGGACAGTTTGACAATGAGCAGTTCTTC. Translating it yields CASSTPGQFDNEQFF.